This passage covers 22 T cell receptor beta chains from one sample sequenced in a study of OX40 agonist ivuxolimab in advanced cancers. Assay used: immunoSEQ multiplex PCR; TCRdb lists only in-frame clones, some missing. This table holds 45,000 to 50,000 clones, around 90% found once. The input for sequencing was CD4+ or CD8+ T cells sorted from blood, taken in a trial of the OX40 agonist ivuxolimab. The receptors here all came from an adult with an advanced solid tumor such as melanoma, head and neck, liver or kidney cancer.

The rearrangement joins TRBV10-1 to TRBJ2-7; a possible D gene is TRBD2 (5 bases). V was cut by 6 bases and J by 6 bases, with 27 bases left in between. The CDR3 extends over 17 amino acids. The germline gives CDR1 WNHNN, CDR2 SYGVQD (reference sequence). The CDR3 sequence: CASSRLKLEERSGEQYF. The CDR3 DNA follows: TGCGCCAGCAGCCGGCTTAAATTGGAGGAAAGGTCCGGCGAGCAGTACTTC.

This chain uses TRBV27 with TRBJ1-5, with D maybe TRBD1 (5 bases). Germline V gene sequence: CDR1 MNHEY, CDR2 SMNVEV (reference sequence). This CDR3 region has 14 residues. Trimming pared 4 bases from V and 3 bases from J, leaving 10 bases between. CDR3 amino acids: CASSSRQPNQPQHF. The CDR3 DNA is TGTGCCAGCAGTTCCCGACAGCCCAATCAGCCCCAGCATTTT.

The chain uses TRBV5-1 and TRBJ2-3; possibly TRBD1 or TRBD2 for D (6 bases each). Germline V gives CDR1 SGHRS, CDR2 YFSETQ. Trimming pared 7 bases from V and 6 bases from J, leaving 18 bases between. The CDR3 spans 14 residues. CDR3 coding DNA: TGCGCCAGCTCGTCGGGGGCGACTCAGGATACGCAGTATTTT. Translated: CASSSGATQDTQYF.

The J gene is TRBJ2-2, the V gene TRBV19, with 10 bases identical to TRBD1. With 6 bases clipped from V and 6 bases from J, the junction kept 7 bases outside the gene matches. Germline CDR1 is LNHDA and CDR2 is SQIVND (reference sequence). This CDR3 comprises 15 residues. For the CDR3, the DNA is TGTGCCAGTAGACCCGACAGGGGGCAAGCCGGGGAGCTGTTTTTT. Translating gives CASRPDRGQAGELFF.

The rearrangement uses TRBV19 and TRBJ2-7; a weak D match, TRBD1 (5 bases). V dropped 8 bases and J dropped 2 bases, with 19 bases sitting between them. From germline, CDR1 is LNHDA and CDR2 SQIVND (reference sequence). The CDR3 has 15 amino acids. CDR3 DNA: TGTGCCAGTTCAAATTCTCGGTACAGGCCCTACGAGCAGTACTTC. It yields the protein CASSNSRYRPYEQYF. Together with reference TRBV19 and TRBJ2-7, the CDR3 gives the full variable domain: DGGITQSPKYLFRKEGQNVTLSCEQNLNHDAMYWYRQDPGQGLRLIYYSQIVNDFQKGDIAEGYSVSREKKESFPLTVTSAQKNPTAFYLCASSNSRYRPYEQYFGPGTRLTVT.

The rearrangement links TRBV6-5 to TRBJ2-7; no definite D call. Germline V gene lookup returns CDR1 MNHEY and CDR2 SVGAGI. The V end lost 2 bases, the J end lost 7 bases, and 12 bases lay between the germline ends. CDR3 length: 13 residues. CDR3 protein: CASSYMGAGEQYF. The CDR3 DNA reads TGTGCCAGCAGTTACATGGGTGCTGGGGAGCAGTACTTC.

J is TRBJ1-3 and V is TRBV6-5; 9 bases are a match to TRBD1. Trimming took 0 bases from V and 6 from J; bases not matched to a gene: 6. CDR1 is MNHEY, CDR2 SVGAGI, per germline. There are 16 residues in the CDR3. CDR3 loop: CASSYSVGTGTNTIYF. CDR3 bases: TGTGCCAGCAGTTACTCGGTCGGGACAGGGACAAACACCATATATTTT.

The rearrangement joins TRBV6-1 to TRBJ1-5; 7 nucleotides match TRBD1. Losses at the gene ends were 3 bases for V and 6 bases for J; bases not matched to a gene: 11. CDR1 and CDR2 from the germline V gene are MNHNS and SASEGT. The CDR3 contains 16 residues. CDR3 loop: CASSEIDRVGGQPQHF. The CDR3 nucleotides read TGTGCCAGCAGTGAGATCGACAGGGTCGGGGGTCAGCCCCAGCATTTT.

The CDR3 nucleotides are TGTGCCAGCAGCTTCGGAATCGCTGAAGCTTTCTTT. As protein: CASSFGIAEAFF. The chain is built from TRBV5-4 and TRBJ1-1; no reliable D call. Germline loops: CDR1 SGHNT, CDR2 YYREEE (reference sequence). This CDR3 comprises 12 residues. Trimming removed 2 bases from V and 6 bases from J, with 8 bases in between.

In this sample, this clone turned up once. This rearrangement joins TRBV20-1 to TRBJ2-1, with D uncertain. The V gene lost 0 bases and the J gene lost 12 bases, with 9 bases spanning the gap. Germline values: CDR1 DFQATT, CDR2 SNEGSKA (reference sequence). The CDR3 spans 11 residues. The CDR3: CSARDGAGQFF. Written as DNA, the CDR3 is TGCAGTGCTAGAGACGGAGCTGGGCAGTTCTTC.

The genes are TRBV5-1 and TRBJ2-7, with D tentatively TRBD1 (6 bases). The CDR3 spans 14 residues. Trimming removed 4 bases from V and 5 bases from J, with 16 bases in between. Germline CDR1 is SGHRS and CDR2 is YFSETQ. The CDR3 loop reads CASSPRDTANEQYF. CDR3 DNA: TGCGCCAGCAGCCCCCGGGACACTGCAAACGAGCAGTACTTC.

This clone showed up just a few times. The CDR3 protein is CAQRWGQYF. CDR3 in DNA: TGTGCTCAGCGCTGGGGGCAGTACTTC. This sequence joins TRBV21-1 and TRBJ2-7. TRBV21-1 represents a pseudogene. The CDR3 has 9 residues.

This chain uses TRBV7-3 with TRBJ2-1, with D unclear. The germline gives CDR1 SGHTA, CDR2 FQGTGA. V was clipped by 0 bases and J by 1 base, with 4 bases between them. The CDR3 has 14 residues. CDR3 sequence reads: CASSLTSSYNEQFF. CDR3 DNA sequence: TGTGCCAGCAGCTTAACCTCTTCCTACAATGAGCAGTTCTTC.

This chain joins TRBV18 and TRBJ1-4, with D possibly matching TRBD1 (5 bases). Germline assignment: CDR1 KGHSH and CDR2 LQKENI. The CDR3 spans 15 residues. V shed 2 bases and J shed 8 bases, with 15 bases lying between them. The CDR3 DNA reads TGTGCCAGCTCACCAGTCTCAGGGAGTAGGGAAAAACTGTTTTTT. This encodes CASSPVSGSREKLFF.

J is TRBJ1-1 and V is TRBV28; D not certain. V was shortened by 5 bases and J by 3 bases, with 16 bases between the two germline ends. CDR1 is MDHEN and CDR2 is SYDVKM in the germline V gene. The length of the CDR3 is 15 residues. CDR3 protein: CASSLPTTMYTEAFF. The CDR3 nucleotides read TGTGCCAGCAGTCTACCTACAACGATGTACACTGAAGCTTTCTTT.

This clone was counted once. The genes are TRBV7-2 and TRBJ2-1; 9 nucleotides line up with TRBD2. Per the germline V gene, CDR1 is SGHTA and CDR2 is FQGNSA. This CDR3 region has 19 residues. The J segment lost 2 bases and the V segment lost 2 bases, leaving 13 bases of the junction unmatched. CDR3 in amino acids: CASSLPRRRREGPYNEQFF. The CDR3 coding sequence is TGTGCCAGCAGCTTACCCCGCAGGAGGCGGGAGGGCCCCTACAATGAGCAGTTCTTC.

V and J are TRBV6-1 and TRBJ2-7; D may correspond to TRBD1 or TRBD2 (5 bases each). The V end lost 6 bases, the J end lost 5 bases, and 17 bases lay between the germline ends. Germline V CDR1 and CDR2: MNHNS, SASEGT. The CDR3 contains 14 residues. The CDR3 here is CASSRTGTNHEQYF. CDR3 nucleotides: TGTGCCAGCAGCAGAACTGGGACGAACCACGAGCAGTACTTC.

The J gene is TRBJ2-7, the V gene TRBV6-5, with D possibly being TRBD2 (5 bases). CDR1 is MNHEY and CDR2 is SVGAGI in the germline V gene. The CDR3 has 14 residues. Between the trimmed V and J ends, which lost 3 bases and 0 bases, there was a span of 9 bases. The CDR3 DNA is TGTGCCAGCAGTTATCTCGGGGACTCCTACGAGCAGTACTTC. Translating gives CASSYLGDSYEQYF.

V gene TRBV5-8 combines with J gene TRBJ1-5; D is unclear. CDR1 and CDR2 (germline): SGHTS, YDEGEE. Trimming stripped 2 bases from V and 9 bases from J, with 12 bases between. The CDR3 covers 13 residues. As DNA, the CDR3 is TGTGCCAGCAGCTTTCGGCCGCGGGGGCCCCAGCATTTT. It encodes CASSFRPRGPQHF.

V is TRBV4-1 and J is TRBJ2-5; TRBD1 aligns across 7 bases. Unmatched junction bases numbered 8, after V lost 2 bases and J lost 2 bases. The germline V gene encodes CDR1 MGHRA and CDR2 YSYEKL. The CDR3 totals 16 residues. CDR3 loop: CASSQRSGTAQETQYF. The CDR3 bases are TGCGCCAGCAGCCAAAGGTCTGGGACAGCACAAGAGACCCAGTACTTC.

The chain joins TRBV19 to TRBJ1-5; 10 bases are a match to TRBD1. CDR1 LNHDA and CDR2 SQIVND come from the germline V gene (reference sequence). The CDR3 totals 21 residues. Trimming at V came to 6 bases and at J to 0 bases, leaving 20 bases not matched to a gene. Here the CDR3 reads CASSPPLSDRGRLYSNQPQHF. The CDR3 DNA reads TGTGCCAGTAGCCCACCCCTCTCCGACAGGGGGCGACTATATAGCAATCAGCCCCAGCATTTT.

CDR3 amino acids: CASSLNTYPDSPLHF. CDR3 DNA sequence: TGTGCCAGCAGCTTGAACACATATCCTGATTCACCCCTCCACTTT. The genes are TRBV5-6 and TRBJ1-6, with D uncertain. Looked up from germline, CDR1 is SGHDT and CDR2 is YYEEEE. This CDR3 has 15 residues. V was cut by 1 base and J by 8 bases, with 13 bases left in between.